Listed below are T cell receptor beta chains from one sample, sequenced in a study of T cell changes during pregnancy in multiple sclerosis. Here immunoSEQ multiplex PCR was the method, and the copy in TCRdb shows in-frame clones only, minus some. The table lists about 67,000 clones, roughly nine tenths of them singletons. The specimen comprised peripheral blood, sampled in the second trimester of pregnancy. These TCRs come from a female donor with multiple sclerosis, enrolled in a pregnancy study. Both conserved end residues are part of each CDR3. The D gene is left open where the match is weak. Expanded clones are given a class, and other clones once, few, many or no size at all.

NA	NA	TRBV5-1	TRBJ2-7	TGCGCCAGCAGCTATGAAGTGGCGGACTACGAGCAGTACTTC	CASSYEVADYEQYF
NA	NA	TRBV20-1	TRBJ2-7	TGCAGTGCTAGAGGTCCGGGCGAGCAGTACTTC	CSARGPGEQYF
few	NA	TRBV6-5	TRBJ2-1	TGTGCCAGCACATTTAGGGGTGAGCAGTTCTTC	CASTFRGEQFF
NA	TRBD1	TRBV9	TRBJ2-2	TGTGCCAGCAGCGTATCCCGACAGGGGTCCGGCGGGGAGCTGTTTTTT	CASSVSRQGSGGELFF
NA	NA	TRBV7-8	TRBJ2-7	TGTGCCAGCAGCTTAGTGGTTGGTGTAGCATCCTACGAGCAGTACTTC	CASSLVVGVASYEQYF
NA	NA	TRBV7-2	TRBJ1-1	TGTGCCAGCAGCTTTCGGACAGCGAACACTGAAGCTTTCTTT	CASSFRTANTEAFF
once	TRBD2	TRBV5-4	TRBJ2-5	TGTGCCAGCAGCGATCTAGCGGAGAACCAAGAGACCCAGTACTTC	CASSDLAENQETQYF
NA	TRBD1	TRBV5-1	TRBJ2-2	TGCGCCAGCAGCTTCCAGGGGGACACCGGGGAGCTGTTTTTT	CASSFQGDTGELFF
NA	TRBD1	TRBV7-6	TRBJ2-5	TGTGCCAGCAGCTTTACCGGGACAGGCAGTTCGGAGACCCAGTACTTC	CASSFTGTGSSETQYF
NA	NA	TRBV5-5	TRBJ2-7	TGTGCCAGCAGCTTGCAACCATACAACTACGAGCAGTACTTC	CASSLQPYNYEQYF
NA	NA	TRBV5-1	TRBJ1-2	TGCGCCAGCAGCTTGGAGGGGGGGCGCATGAGCTATGGCTACACCTTC	CASSLEGGRMSYGYTF
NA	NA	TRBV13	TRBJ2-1	TGTGCCAGCAGCTTAGGCGGGGAGAATGAGCAGTTCTTC	CASSLGGENEQFF
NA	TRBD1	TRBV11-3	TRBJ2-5	TGTGCCAGCAGCTCGAGGGGACAGGAAGAGACCCAGTACTTC	CASSSRGQEETQYF
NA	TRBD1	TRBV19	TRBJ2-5	TGTGCCAGTAGTTTGACAGGGATCCAAGAGACCCAGTACTTC	CASSLTGIQETQYF
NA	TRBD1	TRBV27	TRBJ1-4	TGTGCCAGCAGTCTGGGACAGGCTAATGAAAAACTGTTTTTT	CASSLGQANEKLFF
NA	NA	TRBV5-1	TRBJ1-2	TGCGCCAGCAGCTTAATGGGTGGGGACAATGGCTACACCTTC	CASSLMGGDNGYTF
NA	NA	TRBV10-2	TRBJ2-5	TGCGCCAGCAGTGAGACGACCAGGGAGACCCAGTACTTC	CASSETTRETQYF
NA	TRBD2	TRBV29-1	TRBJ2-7	TGCAGCGTTGAAGGGGTAGCGGGAGGACCCCTCGGTTACGAGCAGTACTTC	CSVEGVAGGPLGYEQYF
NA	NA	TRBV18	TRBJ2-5	TGTGCCAGCTCACCTCGACGGGGACAACTCCAAGAGACCCAGTACTTC	CASSPRRGQLQETQYF
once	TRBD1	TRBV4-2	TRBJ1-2	TGTGCCAGCAGCCAAGATTCAGGGGGCGGCGATCTGGCCTATGGCTACACCTTC	CASSQDSGGGDLAYGYTF
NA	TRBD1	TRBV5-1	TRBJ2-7	TGCGCCAGCTCTCCCCGACAGGGTCCGGACTACGAGCAGTACTTC	CASSPRQGPDYEQYF
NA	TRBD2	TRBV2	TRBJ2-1	TGTGCCAGCAGTTTCCAGCGGGAAAATGAGCAGTTCTTC	CASSFQRENEQFF
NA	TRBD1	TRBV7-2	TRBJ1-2	TGTGCCAGCAGCTTTCCTTCGACAGGGAGGCGAATCGACTATGGCTACACCTTC	CASSFPSTGRRIDYGYTF
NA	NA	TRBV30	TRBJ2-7	TGTGCCTGGGCCAGCGGGCAACCCTACGAGCAGTACTTC	CAWASGQPYEQYF
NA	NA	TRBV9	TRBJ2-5	TGTGCCAGCAGCGCAACACAGGGATATTCGGGAGAGACCCAGTACTTC	CASSATQGYSGETQYF
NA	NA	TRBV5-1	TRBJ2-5	TGCGCCAGCAGCCTACCCGAAGGAGGACCTGGGGAGACCCAGTACTTC	CASSLPEGGPGETQYF
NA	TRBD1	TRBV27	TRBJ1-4	TGTGCCAGCAGTTTTAGGTGGGCACAGGGGGTTGGCGAAAAACTGTTTTTT	CASSFRWAQGVGEKLFF
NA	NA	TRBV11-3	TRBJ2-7	TGTGCCAGCAGCCCATGTTACGGGCAGTACTTC	CASSPCYGQYF
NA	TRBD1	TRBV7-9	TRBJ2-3	TGTGCCAGCAGCTCGGCGGGACAGGACGCAGATACGCAGTATTTT	CASSSAGQDADTQYF
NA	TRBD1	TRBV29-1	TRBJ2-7	TGCAGCGTTCCACAGGGGTACGAGCAGTACTTC	CSVPQGYEQYF
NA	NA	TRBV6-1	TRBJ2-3	TGTGCCAGCAGTGACCAGTTCCCAGATACGCAGTATTTT	CASSDQFPDTQYF
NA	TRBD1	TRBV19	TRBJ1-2	TGTGCCAGTAGTAAAGACCCACCGCGGGACAGCACCGCCTATGGCTACACCTTC	CASSKDPPRDSTAYGYTF
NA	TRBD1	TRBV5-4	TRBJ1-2	TGTGCCAGCAGCTCACAGGGGGCGCTTGGCTACACCTTC	CASSSQGALGYTF
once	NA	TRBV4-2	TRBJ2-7	TGTGCCAGCAGCCAAGAGGATCAGGTGTACGAGCAGTACTTC	CASSQEDQVYEQYF
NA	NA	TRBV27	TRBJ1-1	TGTGCCAGCAGTTGGTCTCGGGACTCCAACACTGAAGCTTTCTTT	CASSWSRDSNTEAFF
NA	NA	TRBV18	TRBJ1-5	TGTGCCAGCTCCCTCGGTAGCAATCAGCCCCAGCATTTT	CASSLGSNQPQHF
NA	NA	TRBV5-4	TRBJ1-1	TGTGCCAGCAGCTCCGACCGACAGAACACTGAAGCTTTCTTT	CASSSDRQNTEAFF
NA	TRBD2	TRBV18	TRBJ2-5	TGTGCCAGCTCACCCCCGGGACTAGACCTCCAAGAGACCCAGTACTTC	CASSPPGLDLQETQYF
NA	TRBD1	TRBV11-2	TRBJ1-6	TGTGCCAGCAGCTCTTTTGCGGACAGGGTCGAGTCACCCCTCCACTTT	CASSSFADRVESPLHF
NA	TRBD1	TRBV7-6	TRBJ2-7	TGTGCCAGCAGCCCGGGGACAGGGCACGTCGAGCAGTACTTC	CASSPGTGHVEQYF
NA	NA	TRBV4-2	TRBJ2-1	TGTGCCAGCAGTGCTAGCAATGAGCAGTTCTTC	CASSASNEQFF
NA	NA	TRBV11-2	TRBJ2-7	TGTGCCAGCAGCTTAGCGGTCACCTACGAGCAGTACTTC	CASSLAVTYEQYF
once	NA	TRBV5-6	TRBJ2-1	TGTGCCAGCAGCTTGGGGACTGCCGTACAGTTCTTC	CASSLGTAVQFF
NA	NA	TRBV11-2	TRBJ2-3	TGTGCCAGCAGCTTGGGGAGTACGGATACGCAGTATTTT	CASSLGSTDTQYF
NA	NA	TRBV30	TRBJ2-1	TGTGCCTGGAGTAGAGGAGTCCATGAGCAGTTCTTC	CAWSRGVHEQFF
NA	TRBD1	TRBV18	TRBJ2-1	TGTGCCAGCTCACCCTGGACAGGGGGTGACTACAATGAGCAGTTCTTC	CASSPWTGGDYNEQFF